The text below deals with one TCR beta chain. Its target is not known. Germline CDR1 MDHEN, CDR2 SYDVKM. The CDR3 consists of 14 residues. V was clipped by 4 bases and J by 7 bases; unmatched bases: 5. These data are taken from a study of shared clonotypes between healthy human individuals. Study-level results: A limitation of the genetic and exposure-history diversity represented arose from few donors. The sampled material consisted only of blood, and tissue repertoires are likely to differ.

It was approximately 280 ng DNA, approximately 30,000 T cell genomes, that went into each replicate PCR of unsorted PBMC. Repertoires were generated with immunoSEQ multiplex PCR, while TCRdb's copy carries only in-frame clones and drops some. The data show fewer than 500,000 clones, around 79% seen once. The gene calls are TRBV28 and TRBJ2-4; 9 bases agree with TRBD1. Sequencing was performed on PBMCs. This clonotype originated in a middle-aged woman in good health. Some clones in this sample may be carry-over from other donors' samples. The CDR3 protein is CASSSRQGGNIQYF. CDR3 bases: TGTGCCAGCAGTTCCCGACAGGGGGGGAACATTCAGTACTTC.